These 19 T cell receptor beta chains were sequenced from one sample in a study of OX40 agonist ivuxolimab in advanced cancers. Sequenced by immunoSEQ multiplex PCR; TCRdb stores in-frame clones only, minus some. This table holds about 84,000 clones, just over 90% found once. The material sequenced was CD4+ or CD8+ T cells sorted from blood, taken in a trial of the OX40 agonist ivuxolimab. These receptor sequences come from an adult with an advanced solid tumor such as melanoma, head and neck, liver or kidney cancer.

The chain employs TRBV27 and TRBJ2-7, with D hard to call. Trimming cost V 10 bases and J 2 bases, with 15 bases left between them. Germline V gene sequence: CDR1 MNHEY, CDR2 SMNVEV (reference sequence). CDR3 length: 13 amino acids. CDR3 DNA: TGTGCCACGGGTCCGGACGGCGCCTACGAGCAGTACTTC. This sequence encodes CATGPDGAYEQYF.

J is TRBJ2-7 and V is TRBV27; D remains ambiguous. The CDR3 length is 18 residues. V was trimmed by 3 bases and J by 7 bases, leaving 28 bases between them. The germline CDR1 and CDR2 sequences are MNHEY and SMNVEV (reference sequence). The CDR3 protein is CASSFRAPDRPTTREQYF. CDR3 DNA: TGTGCCAGCAGTTTCCGAGCTCCCGACCGTCCTACGACGAGGGAGCAGTACTTC.

V usage is TRBV7-2 and J usage is TRBJ2-2; D could derive from TRBD1 or TRBD2 (6 bases each). V was cut by 2 bases and J by 6 bases, with 10 bases left in between. CDR3 length: 14 residues. Germline assignment: CDR1 SGHTA and CDR2 FQGNSA. The CDR3 nucleotides read TGTGCCAGCAGCTTAATGGAGGGGGCCGGGGAGCTGTTTTTT. It is translated as CASSLMEGAGELFF.

The chain joins TRBV6-1 to TRBJ1-2; the D gene is possibly TRBD1 (5 bases). The CDR3 is 14 amino acids. V was pared by 7 bases and J by 3 bases, with 15 bases between. Germline V gene sequence: CDR1 MNHNS, CDR2 SASEGT. The CDR3 coding sequence is TGTGCCAGCACAGGGAGATTGGGAGACTATGGCTACACCTTC. This codes for CASTGRLGDYGYTF.

CDR3 DNA: TGCGCCAGCAGCTCCCAGGGGGGAATGTACGAGCAGTACTTC. This codes for CASSSQGGMYEQYF. J is TRBJ2-7 and V is TRBV5-1; the D gene is possibly TRBD1 (7 bases). The V end lost 3 bases, the J end lost 4 bases, and 14 bases lay between the germline ends. This CDR3 region has 14 residues. The germline gives CDR1 SGHRS, CDR2 YFSETQ.

The rearrangement uses TRBV6-1 and TRBJ2-4; D is possibly TRBD2 (6 bases). The germline V gene has CDR1 MNHNS and CDR2 SASEGT. Trimming removed 4 bases from V and 8 bases from J, with 21 bases in between. The CDR3 is 16 residues long. The CDR3 is CASSARLPGARDIQYF. The CDR3 coding sequence is TGTGCCAGCAGTGCCCGACTGCCGGGAGCCAGGGACATTCAGTACTTC.

This clone was seen at least ten times. The chain couples TRBV5-1 to TRBJ1-2; D perhaps matches TRBD1 (6 bases). Germline V gene lookup returns CDR1 SGHRS and CDR2 YFSETQ. V lost 0 bases and J lost 6, with 9 bases in between. The CDR3 has 13 amino acids. The CDR3 region is CASSLGRTDGYTF. CDR3 sequence (DNA): TGCGCCAGCAGCTTGGGGCGGACAGATGGCTACACCTTC.

This clone appeared once. V is TRBV6-4 and J is TRBJ2-7; 9 bases match TRBD2. In germline, CDR1 is MRHNA, CDR2 SNTAGT. The junction had 4 bases not matched to a gene; V was cut back by 4 bases and J by 3 bases. CDR3 length: 14 residues. In DNA form, the CDR3 reads TGTGCCAGCAGTGTTGAACTAGCGGGCTACGAGCAGTACTTC. Protein: CASSVELAGYEQYF.

This clone was picked up one time. The gene calls are TRBV2 and TRBJ1-2, with 8 bases lining up with TRBD1. This CDR3 spans 14 amino acids. The V gene end was trimmed by 5 bases and the J gene end by 7 bases; junction bases not matched to a gene: 9. Germline V gene sequence: CDR1 SNHLY, CDR2 FYNNEI. CDR3 in amino acids: CASSFDRGLAGYTF. Here the CDR3 DNA reads TGTGCCAGCAGTTTCGACAGGGGTTTGGCTGGCTACACCTTC.

This chain's CDR3 is CASSFWQGVTTGELFF. The CDR3 bases are TGTGCCAGCAGCTTTTGGCAGGGGGTGACTACCGGGGAGCTGTTTTTT. The chain links TRBV7-8 to TRBJ2-2; the match to TRBD1 covers 7 bases. CDR1 and CDR2 from the germline V gene are SGHVS and FQNEAQ. V lost 3 bases, J lost 5 bases, and 9 bases stayed unmatched. This CDR3 contains 16 residues.

The chain couples TRBV6-5 to TRBJ1-1; possibly TRBD1 for D (5 bases). This CDR3 contains 16 residues. V lost 0 bases, J lost 5 bases, and 16 bases lay in between. Looked up from germline, CDR1 is MNHEY and CDR2 is SVGAGI. Written as DNA, the CDR3 is TGTGCCAGCAGTTACTCGAAAGGGGCGTTCAATACTGAAGCTTTCTTT. Its protein is CASSYSKGAFNTEAFF.

Note on this clone: Other DNA sequences within the sample encode an identical CDR3. The gene calls are TRBV27 and TRBJ2-5; 7 nucleotides line up with TRBD2. The CDR3 runs 14 residues. Trimming at V came to 3 bases and at J to 4 bases, leaving 5 bases not matched to a gene. Germline CDR1 MNHEY, CDR2 SMNVEV (reference sequence). Written as DNA, the CDR3 is TGTGCCAGCAGTTTGGGGGGGGACCGAGAGACCCAGTACTTC. This sequence encodes CASSLGGDRETQYF.

CDR3 protein: CASSDRPYGYTF. The CDR3 bases are TGTGCCAGCAGTGACCGTCCCTATGGCTACACCTTC. The rearrangement links TRBV2 to TRBJ1-2; D gene ambiguous. Germline lookup yields CDR1 SNHLY and CDR2 FYNNEI. The CDR3 has 12 amino acids. V was clipped by 3 bases and J by 4 bases, with 6 bases between them.

The rearrangement joins TRBV7-9 to TRBJ2-7; 7 nucleotides align to TRBD1. The junction had 2 bases not matched to a gene; V was cut back by 5 bases and J by 1 base. The CDR3 totals 13 residues. Germline CDR1 and CDR2: SEHNR and FQNEAQ (reference sequence). The CDR3 here is CASSPGQSYEQYF. DNA of the CDR3: TGTGCCAGCAGCCCGGGACAGTCCTACGAGCAGTACTTC.

The chain employs TRBV6-1 and TRBJ1-1, with D perhaps matching TRBD1 (6 bases). From germline, CDR1 is MNHNS and CDR2 SASEGT. V shed 6 bases and J shed 7 bases, with 15 bases lying between them. This CDR3 has 13 residues. This chain's CDR3 is CASRETGTIEAFF. CDR3 in DNA: TGTGCCAGCAGAGAAACCGGGACAATTGAAGCTTTCTTT.

This clone was seen just once. The CDR3: CASRLALARDEQFF. For the CDR3, the DNA is TGTGCCAGCCGACTAGCGCTTGCTCGCGATGAGCAGTTCTTC. This chain joins TRBV5-4 and TRBJ2-1; 8 bases are shared with TRBD2. CDR3 length: 14 residues. CDR1 and CDR2 (germline): SGHNT, YYREEE (reference sequence). With V trimmed by 7 bases and J by 8 bases, 11 bases remained unmatched.

The chain employs TRBV7-9 and TRBJ1-1; D gene unclear. CDR3 length: 12 residues. Trimming pared 6 bases from V and 5 bases from J, leaving 10 bases between. Germline V gives CDR1 SEHNR, CDR2 FQNEAQ (reference sequence). CDR3 sequence (DNA): TGTGCCAGCAGTTCAACCGGGACTGAAGCTTTCTTT. It encodes CASSSTGTEAFF.

The rearrangement joins TRBV10-3 to TRBJ2-1; D remains unclear. The CDR3 covers 12 residues. Germline loops: CDR1 ENHRY, CDR2 SYGVKD. V dropped 8 bases and J dropped 9 bases, with 14 bases sitting between them. CDR3 DNA sequence: TGTGCCATCGGAGTGCAGATTACTGAGCAGTTCTTC. Amino acid sequence: CAIGVQITEQFF.

The V gene is TRBV7-2, the J gene TRBJ2-7; D call uncertain. This CDR3 is 12 amino acids long. Between the trimmed V and J ends, which lost 1 base and 7 bases, there was a span of 8 bases. Germline values: CDR1 SGHTA, CDR2 FQGNSA. Written as DNA, the CDR3 is TGTGCCAGCAGCTTAGAAATCGGGGAGCAGTACTTC. Translating it yields CASSLEIGEQYF. The whole variable domain, remainder taken from reference TRBV7-2 and TRBJ2-7, is GAGVSQSPSNKVTEKGKDVELRCDPISGHTALYWYRQSLGQGLEFLIYFQGNSAPDKSGLPSDRFSAERTGGSVSTLTIQRTQQEDSAVYLCASSLEIGEQYFGPGTRLTVT.